This TCR beta chain was recorded in a study of OX40 agonist ivuxolimab in advanced cancers. Profiled with immunoSEQ multiplex PCR; TCRdb holds only in-frame clones, not every one. The profile covers roughly 80,000 clones, with roughly 93% appearing a single time and about 0.34% taken by the ten largest. The TCR originated in an adult with an advanced solid tumor such as melanoma, head and neck, liver or kidney cancer. The specimen comprised CD4+ or CD8+ T cells sorted from blood, sampled in a trial of the OX40 agonist ivuxolimab.

In DNA, the CDR3 is TGTGCCTGGAGTGAGGGATTCTCTGGAAACACCATATATTTT. Translation gives CAWSEGFSGNTIYF. The V gene is TRBV30, the J gene TRBJ1-3; D gene unclear. The CDR3 spans 14 residues. The V end was cut by 1 base, the J end by 0 bases, with 7 bases between. Germline lookup yields CDR1 GTSNPN and CDR2 SVGIG (reference sequence). The whole variable domain, remainder taken from reference TRBV30 and TRBJ1-3, is SQTIHQWPATLVQPVGSPLSLECTVEGTSNPNLYWYRQAAGRGLQLLFYSVGIGQISSEVPQNLSASRPQDRQFILSSKKLLLSDSGFYLCAWSEGFSGNTIYFGEGSWLTVV.